A selection of T cell receptor beta chains follows, all from one sample in a study of beta chain features in type 1 diabetes. Measured with immunoSEQ multiplex PCR; TCRdb has only the in-frame clones, and not every one. The table includes some 150,000 clones, roughly 9.7% detected once. Sequencing was done on a sample of central memory CD4+ T cells from blood. These receptors all come from a woman aged 40 to 49 in good health. Both conserved end residues are part of each CDR3. The D gene is left open where the match is weak. Not every row has a clone size; where given, it reads once, few, many or a size class.

length,size,D,V,J,DNA,CDR3
16,many,TRBD1,TRBV7-2,TRBJ1-4,TGTGCCAGCAGCTTAGGCTGGACAGGTTTTAATGAAAAACTGTTTTTT,CASSLGWTGFNEKLFF
12,-,-,TRBV7-9,TRBJ2-7,TGTGCCAGCAGCTTAGCTCACTTCGAGCAGTACTTC,CASSLAHFEQYF
18,-,TRBD2,TRBV7-2,TRBJ2-7,TGTGCCAGCAGCTCCCGACTAGCGGGCCAAACTAGGGCCTACGAGCAGTACTTC,CASSSRLAGQTRAYEQYF
15,many,-,TRBV7-2,TRBJ1-3,TGTGCCAGCAGCTTACAGGGAGGGTTAGGAAACACCATATATTTT,CASSLQGGLGNTIYF
15,few,-,TRBV5-1,TRBJ2-1,TGCGCCAGCAGAACTGATCCTAGCTCCTACAATGAGCAGTTCTTC,CASRTDPSSYNEQFF
17,-,-,TRBV5-4,TRBJ2-5,TGTGCCAGCAGCTTGGGCGAATCCTCGGGGGTAGGAGAGACCCAGTACTTC,CASSLGESSGVGETQYF
15,-,-,TRBV15,TRBJ2-1,TGTGCCACCAGCAGAGGGACAGAGCCCTACAATGAGCAGTTCTTC,CATSRGTEPYNEQFF
13,-,TRBD2,TRBV2,TRBJ2-5,TGTGCCAGCGGACTAGCGTGGGAAGAGACCCAGTACTTC,CASGLAWEETQYF
15,-,-,TRBV5-1,TRBJ2-7,TGCGCCAGCAGCCCCTCCGAGGGCAAGTCCTACGAGCAGTACTTC,CASSPSEGKSYEQYF
15,-,TRBD1,TRBV9,TRBJ1-6,TGTGCCAGCAGCACTACAGGGGTTGGAAATTCACCCCTCCACTTT,CASSTTGVGNSPLHF
15,many,-,TRBV5-4,TRBJ2-7,TGTGCCAGCAGCCGGCCAGGGATTAAAGGCTACGAGCAGTACTTC,CASSRPGIKGYEQYF
14,few,TRBD1,TRBV6-6,TRBJ2-3,TGTGCCAGCGGATACAGGGGCCCGACAGATACGCAGTATTTT,CASGYRGPTDTQYF
13,few,TRBD1,TRBV10-3,TRBJ1-1,TGTGCCAGCGCGACAGGGCTGAACACTGAAGCTTTCTTT,CASATGLNTEAFF
14,few,TRBD1,TRBV27,TRBJ2-1,TGTGCCAGCAGGCCGGGACAGGGGGACGGTGAGCAGTTCTTC,CASRPGQGDGEQFF
14,few,-,TRBV5-1,TRBJ2-1,TGCGCCAGCAGCACCGGGACTTTGGGCAATGAGCAGTTCTTC,CASSTGTLGNEQFF
16,few,-,TRBV25-1,TRBJ2-3,TGTGCCAGCAGTCCCCCTGGGGGACGGGGGACAGATACGCAGTATTTT,CASSPPGGRGTDTQYF
15,few,TRBD1,TRBV7-7,TRBJ2-2,TGTGCCAGCAGCACGGACAGGGTCGGCACCGGGGAGCTGTTTTTT,CASSTDRVGTGELFF
14,-,-,TRBV5-4,TRBJ2-3,TGTGCCAGCAGCTTGTCGCTAGCCAGCGATACGCAGTATTTT,CASSLSLASDTQYF
13,few,-,TRBV7-2,TRBJ1-2,TGTGCCAGCAGCTTCGGGTTCCGCGAGTACTACACCTTC,CASSFGFREYYTF
14,-,TRBD2,TRBV5-5,TRBJ2-5,TGTGCCAGCAAACCGATGACTAGCCCAGAGACCCAGTACTTC,CASKPMTSPETQYF
18,many,TRBD1,TRBV5-1,TRBJ1-1,TGCGCCAGCAGCTTGGGGCAGGGGGCGGCCGTGGGTAACACTGAAGCTTTCTTT,CASSLGQGAAVGNTEAFF
12,many,-,TRBV6-1,TRBJ2-7,TGTGCCAGCGGCCCCCTCGCCTACGAGCAGTACTTC,CASGPLAYEQYF
16,many,TRBD1,TRBV4-1,TRBJ2-1,TGCGCCAGCAGCCTACAGGGGGTAGGTTTGGGCAATGAGCAGTTCTTC,CASSLQGVGLGNEQFF
17,few,-,TRBV5-1,TRBJ2-6,TGCGCCAGCAGCTCCCAAACCGGGACATCTGGGGCCAACGTCCTGACTTTC,CASSSQTGTSGANVLTF
16,few,-,TRBV29-1,TRBJ2-7,TGCAGCGCCCGAGGTGGAGGGACGGGATGGATCAGGGAGCAGTACTTC,CSARGGGTGWIREQYF
12,-,-,TRBV2,TRBJ1-5,TGTGCCAGCAGAAACTTGTATCAGCCCCAGCATTTT,CASRNLYQPQHF
16,-,TRBD1,TRBV5-1,TRBJ2-1,TGCGCCAGCGGGACAGGGCGCCGCGGCCATGACAATGAGCAGTTCTTC,CASGTGRRGHDNEQFF
15,few,TRBD1,TRBV15,TRBJ1-2,TGTGCCACCAGCAGTGGACAGGGGATCAACTATGGCTACACCTTC,CATSSGQGINYGYTF
15,few,-,TRBV6-5,TRBJ1-2,TGTGCCAGCGGGCAGGGGCGTGCGGGGGGTTATGGCTACACCTTC,CASGQGRAGGYGYTF
14,-,-,TRBV6-1,TRBJ1-2,TGTGCCAGCACCCTGGGGGGTACTAACTATGGCTACACCTTC,CASTLGGTNYGYTF